The TCR beta chain under discussion was sequenced for a study of cytomegalovirus exposure and HLA in healthy donors. Study-level findings and limits: Trimming of TCR beta V- and J-genes showed a link, identified in a later analysis, to a missense DCLRE1C variant. Relative to the approximately 680-donor mean, N-insertions were reportedly fewer in an Asian-associated ancestry cluster in a later analysis.

On this clone: The target antigen is unknown.

This CDR3 has 13 amino acids. V was clipped by 3 bases and J by 6 bases, with 12 bases between them. Germline CDR1 is SGHNT and CDR2 is YENEEA. In the PCR, 60 Vbeta and 13 Jbeta primers were used. Repertoires were generated with immunoSEQ multiplex PCR, while TCRdb's copy carries only in-frame clones and drops some. The sample includes around 200,000 clones, 75% to 90% of them seen just once. Though nominally healthy at sampling, donors likely had unrecorded immune exposures. The clonotype originates from a woman aged 30 to 39 in good health and CMV-seronegative. This sequence joins TRBV11-3 and TRBJ2-7; D is perhaps TRBD2 (6 bases). Material for sequencing was PBMCs. In nucleotides, the CDR3 is TGTGCCAGCAGCTTGGCTAGCGAAGGCGAGCAGTACTTC. Protein: CASSLASEGEQYF.